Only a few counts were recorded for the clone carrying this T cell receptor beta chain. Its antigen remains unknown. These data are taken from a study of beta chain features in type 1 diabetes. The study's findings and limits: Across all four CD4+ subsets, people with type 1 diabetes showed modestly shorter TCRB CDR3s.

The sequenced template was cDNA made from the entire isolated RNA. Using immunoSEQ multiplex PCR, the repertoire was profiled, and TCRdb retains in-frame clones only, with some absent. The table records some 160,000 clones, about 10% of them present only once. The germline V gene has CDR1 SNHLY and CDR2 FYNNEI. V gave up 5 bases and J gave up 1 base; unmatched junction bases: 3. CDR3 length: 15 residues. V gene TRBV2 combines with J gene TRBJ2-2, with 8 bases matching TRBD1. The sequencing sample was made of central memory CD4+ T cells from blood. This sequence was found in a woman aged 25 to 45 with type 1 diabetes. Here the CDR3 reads CASSSGTGNTGELFF. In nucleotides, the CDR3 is TGTGCCAGCAGTTCCGGGACAGGGAACACCGGGGAGCTGTTTTTT.